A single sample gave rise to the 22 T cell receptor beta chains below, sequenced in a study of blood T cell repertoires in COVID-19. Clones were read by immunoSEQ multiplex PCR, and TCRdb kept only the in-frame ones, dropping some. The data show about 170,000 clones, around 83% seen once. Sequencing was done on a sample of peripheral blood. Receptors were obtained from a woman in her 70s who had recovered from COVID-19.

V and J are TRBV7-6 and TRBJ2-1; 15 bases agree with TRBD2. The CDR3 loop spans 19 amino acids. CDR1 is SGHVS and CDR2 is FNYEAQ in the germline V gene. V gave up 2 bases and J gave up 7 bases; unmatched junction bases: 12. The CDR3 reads CASSLWGLAGGPNLNEQFF. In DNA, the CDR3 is TGTGCCAGCAGCTTATGGGGACTAGCGGGAGGCCCAAACCTAAATGAGCAGTTCTTC.

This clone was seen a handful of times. CDR3 in DNA: TGTGCCAGCAGCCGTAGCGGGAGGGCCCCGGCGCAGTATTTT. The encoded protein is CASSRSGRAPAQYF. The rearrangement uses TRBV11-1 and TRBJ2-3, with TRBD2 matching 11 bases. The CDR3 totals 14 residues. Per germline, CDR1 SGHAT and CDR2 FQDESV (reference sequence). With V trimmed by 5 bases and J by 10 bases, 8 bases remained unmatched.

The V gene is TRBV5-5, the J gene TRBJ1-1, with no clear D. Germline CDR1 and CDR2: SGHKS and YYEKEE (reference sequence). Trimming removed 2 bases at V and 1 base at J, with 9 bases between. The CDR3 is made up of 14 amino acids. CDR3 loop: CASSFVAANTEAFF. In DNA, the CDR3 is TGTGCCAGCAGCTTCGTGGCGGCGAACACTGAAGCTTTCTTT.

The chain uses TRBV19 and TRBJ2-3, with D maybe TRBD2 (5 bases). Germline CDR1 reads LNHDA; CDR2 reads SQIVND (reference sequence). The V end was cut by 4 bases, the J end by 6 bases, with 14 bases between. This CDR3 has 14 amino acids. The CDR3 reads CASSTQTTSDTQYF. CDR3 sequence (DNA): TGTGCCAGTAGTACCCAGACTACGTCGGATACGCAGTATTTT. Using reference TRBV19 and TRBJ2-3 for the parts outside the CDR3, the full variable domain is DGGITQSPKYLFRKEGQNVTLSCEQNLNHDAMYWYRQDPGQGLRLIYYSQIVNDFQKGDIAEGYSVSREKKESFPLTVTSAQKNPTAFYLCASSTQTTSDTQYFGPGTRLTVL.

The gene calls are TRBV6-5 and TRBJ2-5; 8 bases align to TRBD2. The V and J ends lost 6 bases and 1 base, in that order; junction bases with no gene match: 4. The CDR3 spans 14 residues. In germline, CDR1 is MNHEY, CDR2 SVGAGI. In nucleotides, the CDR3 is TGTGCCAGCAGCCCCACTAGCGGCCAAGAGACCCAGTACTTC. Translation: CASSPTSGQETQYF.

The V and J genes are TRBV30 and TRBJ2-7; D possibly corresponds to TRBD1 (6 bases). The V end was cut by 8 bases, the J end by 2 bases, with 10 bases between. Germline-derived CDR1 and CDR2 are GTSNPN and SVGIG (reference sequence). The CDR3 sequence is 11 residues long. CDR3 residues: CAQDRTYEQYF. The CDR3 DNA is TGTGCCCAAGACAGGACCTACGAGCAGTACTTC.

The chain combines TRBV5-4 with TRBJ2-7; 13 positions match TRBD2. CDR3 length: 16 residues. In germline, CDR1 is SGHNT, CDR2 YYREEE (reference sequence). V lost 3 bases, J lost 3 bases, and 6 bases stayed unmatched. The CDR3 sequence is CASSSPGLAGLYEQYF. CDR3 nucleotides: TGTGCCAGCAGCTCTCCGGGACTAGCGGGACTCTACGAGCAGTACTTC.

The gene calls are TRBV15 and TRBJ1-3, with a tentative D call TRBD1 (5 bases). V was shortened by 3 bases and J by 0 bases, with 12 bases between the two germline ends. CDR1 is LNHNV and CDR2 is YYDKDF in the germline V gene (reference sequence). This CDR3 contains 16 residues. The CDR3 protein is CATSRVGVSSGNTIYF. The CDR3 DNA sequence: TGTGCCACCAGCAGGGTAGGGGTCAGCTCTGGAAACACCATATATTTT.

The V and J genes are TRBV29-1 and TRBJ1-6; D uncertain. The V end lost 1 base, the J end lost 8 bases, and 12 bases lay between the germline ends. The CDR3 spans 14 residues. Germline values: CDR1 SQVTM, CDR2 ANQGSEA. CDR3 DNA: TGCAGCGTTGAAGGGCAGCTAGGCGATTCACCCCTCCACTTT. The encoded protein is CSVEGQLGDSPLHF.

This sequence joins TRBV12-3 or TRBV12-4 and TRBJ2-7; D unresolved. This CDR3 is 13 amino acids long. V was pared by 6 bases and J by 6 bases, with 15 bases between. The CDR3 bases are TGTGCCAGCAGCCCCGGCGGTAAACCCGAGCAGTACTTC. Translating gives CASSPGGKPEQYF.

The CDR3 reads CASSTRTGTEKLFF. The CDR3 region has the DNA TGCGCCAGCAGCACTAGGACAGGGACTGAAAAACTGTTTTTT. The chain carries TRBV4-1 and TRBJ1-4, with TRBD1 matching 8 bases. The V segment lost 5 bases and the J segment 7 bases; nucleotides outside the gene matches: 6. This CDR3 region has 14 residues. The germline V gene has CDR1 MGHRA and CDR2 YSYEKL.

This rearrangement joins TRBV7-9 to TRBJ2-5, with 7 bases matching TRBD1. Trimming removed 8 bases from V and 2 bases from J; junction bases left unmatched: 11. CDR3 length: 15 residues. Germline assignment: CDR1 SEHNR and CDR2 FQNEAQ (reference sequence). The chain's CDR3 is CASGRRGRGQETQYF. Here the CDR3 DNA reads TGTGCCAGCGGAAGAAGGGGGCGCGGGCAAGAGACCCAGTACTTC. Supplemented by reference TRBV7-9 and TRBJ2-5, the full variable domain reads DTGVSQNPRHKITKRGQNVTFRCDPISEHNRLYWYRQTLGQGPEFLTYFQNEAQLEKSRLLSDRFSAERPKGSFSTLEIQRTEQGDSAMYLCASGRRGRGQETQYFGPGTRLLVL.

The CDR3 loop reads CASSQDGYSYEQYF. In nucleotides, the CDR3 is TGTGCCAGCAGCCAAGACGGGTACTCCTACGAGCAGTACTTC. This sequence joins TRBV3-1 (or the pseudogene TRBV3-2) and TRBJ2-7; the D is unclear. Between the trimmed V and J ends, which lost 0 bases and 0 bases, there was a span of 6 bases. This CDR3 spans 14 amino acids. The germline CDR1 and CDR2 sequences are LGHDT and YNNKEL (reference sequence).

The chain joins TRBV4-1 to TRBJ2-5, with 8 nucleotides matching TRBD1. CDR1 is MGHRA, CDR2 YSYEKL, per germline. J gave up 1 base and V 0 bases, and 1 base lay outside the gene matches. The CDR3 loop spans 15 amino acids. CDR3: CASSQEGTGQETQYF. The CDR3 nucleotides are TGCGCCAGCAGCCAAGAGGGGACAGGCCAAGAGACCCAGTACTTC.

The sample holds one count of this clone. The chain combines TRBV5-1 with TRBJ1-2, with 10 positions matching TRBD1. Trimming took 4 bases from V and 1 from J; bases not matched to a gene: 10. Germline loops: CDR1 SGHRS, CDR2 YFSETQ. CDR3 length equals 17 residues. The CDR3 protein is CASSPDGQGVGNYGYTF. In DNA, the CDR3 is TGCGCCAGCAGCCCCGATGGACAGGGGGTCGGTAACTATGGCTACACCTTC. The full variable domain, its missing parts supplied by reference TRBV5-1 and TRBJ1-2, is KAGVTQTPRYLIKTRGQQVTLSCSPISGHRSVSWYQQTPGQGLQFLFEYFSETQRNKGNFPGRFSGRQFSNSRSEMNVSTLELGDSALYLCASSPDGQGVGNYGYTFGSGTRLTVV.

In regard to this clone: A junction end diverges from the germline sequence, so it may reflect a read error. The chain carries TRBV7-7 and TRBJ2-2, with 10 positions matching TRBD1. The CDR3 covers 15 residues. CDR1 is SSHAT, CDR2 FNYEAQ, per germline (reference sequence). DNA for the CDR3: TGTGCTAGCAGCCCCGGACAGGGGGAGGCCGGGGAGCTGTTTTTT. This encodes CASSPGQGEAGELFF.

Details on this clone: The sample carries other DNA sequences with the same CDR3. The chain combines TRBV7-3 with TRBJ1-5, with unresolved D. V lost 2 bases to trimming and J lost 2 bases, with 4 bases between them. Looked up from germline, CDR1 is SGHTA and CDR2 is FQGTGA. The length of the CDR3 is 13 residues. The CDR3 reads CASSLGRNQPQHF. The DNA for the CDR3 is TGTGCCAGCAGCTTAGGGCGCAATCAGCCCCAGCATTTT.

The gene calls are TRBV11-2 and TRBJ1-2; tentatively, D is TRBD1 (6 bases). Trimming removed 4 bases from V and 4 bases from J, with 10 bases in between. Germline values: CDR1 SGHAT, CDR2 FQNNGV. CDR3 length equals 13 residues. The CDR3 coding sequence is TGTGCCAGCAGCTCCGGACAGAGCTATGGCTACACCTTC. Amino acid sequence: CASSSGQSYGYTF.

CDR3 DNA sequence: TGTGCCAGCAGTTTGCGGAGCGGGACGTACAATGAGCAGTTCTTC. Translation: CASSLRSGTYNEQFF. The chain uses TRBV27 and TRBJ2-1; 7 nucleotides agree with TRBD2. The germline V gene encodes CDR1 MNHEY and CDR2 SMNVEV (reference sequence). V lost 3 bases to trimming and J lost 4 bases; unmatched junction nucleotides: 6. The CDR3 contains 15 residues.

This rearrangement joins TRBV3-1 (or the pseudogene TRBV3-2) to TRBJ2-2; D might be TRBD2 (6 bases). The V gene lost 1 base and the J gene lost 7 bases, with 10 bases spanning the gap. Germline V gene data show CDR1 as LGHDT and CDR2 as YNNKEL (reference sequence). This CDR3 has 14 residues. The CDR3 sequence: CASSQGPGVGELFF. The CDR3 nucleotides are TGTGCCAGCAGCCAAGGTCCGGGGGTCGGGGAGCTGTTTTTT.

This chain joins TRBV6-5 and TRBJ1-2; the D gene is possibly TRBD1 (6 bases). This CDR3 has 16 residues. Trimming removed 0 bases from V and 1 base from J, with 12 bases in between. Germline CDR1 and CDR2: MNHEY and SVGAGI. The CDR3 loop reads CASSYSGRGINYGYTF. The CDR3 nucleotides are TGTGCCAGCAGTTACTCTGGGAGGGGGATTAACTATGGCTACACCTTC.

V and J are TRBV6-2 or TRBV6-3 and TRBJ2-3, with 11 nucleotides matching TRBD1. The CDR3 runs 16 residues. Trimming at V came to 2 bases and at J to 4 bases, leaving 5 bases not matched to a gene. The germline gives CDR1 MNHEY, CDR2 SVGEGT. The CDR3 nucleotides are TGTGCCAGCAGTTACCCACCGGGACAGGGGGCAGATACGCAGTATTTT. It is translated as CASSYPPGQGADTQYF.